Each of the 27 T cell receptor beta chains below was sequenced from the same sample in a study of cytomegalovirus exposure and HLA in healthy donors. TCRdb keeps only in-frame clones here, not all; method: immunoSEQ multiplex PCR. This sample has about 130,000 clones, with 85% to 90% found just once. Sequencing input: PBMCs. The receptors come from a woman between 18 and 29 years old in good health and CMV-seropositive.

The chain couples TRBV28 to TRBJ2-1, with TRBD2 matching 8 bases. CDR3 length: 13 amino acids. Germline values: CDR1 MDHEN, CDR2 SYDVKM. J was trimmed by 6 bases and V by 6 bases; bases with no gene match: 4. CDR3 coding DNA: TGTGCCAGCAGCCCGGGACTAGGCAATGAGCAGTTCTTC. The encoded protein is CASSPGLGNEQFF.

The chain combines TRBV11-2 with TRBJ2-3, with 7 bases lining up with TRBD2. The CDR3 extends over 17 amino acids. CDR1 SGHAT and CDR2 FQNNGV come from the germline V gene. With 1 base clipped from V and 0 bases from J, the junction kept 7 bases outside the gene matches. The CDR3 DNA reads as TGTGCCAGCAGCTTAGGTCCGGGCGGGGGAAGCACAGATACGCAGTATTTT. It is translated as CASSLGPGGGSTDTQYF.

The rearrangement links TRBV2 to TRBJ1-2, with D maybe TRBD1 (6 bases). Germline V lookup: CDR1 SNHLY, CDR2 FYNNEI. The CDR3 contains 15 residues. The V and J ends lost 5 bases and 0 bases respectively, with 13 bases between them. The CDR3 loop reads CASSFDRPTNYGYTF. The CDR3 coding sequence is TGTGCCAGCAGTTTCGACAGGCCCACTAACTATGGCTACACCTTC. Combining the CDR3 with reference TRBV2 and TRBJ1-2 gives the whole variable domain EPEVTQTPSHQVTQMGQEVILRCVPISNHLYFYWYRQILGQKVEFLVSFYNNEISEKSEIFDDQFSVERPDGSNFTLKIRSTKLEDSAMYFCASSFDRPTNYGYTFGSGTRLTVV.

V and J are TRBV30 and TRBJ2-3, with 10 bases identical to TRBD2. Trimming cost V 0 bases and J 0 bases; bases outside gene matches: 9. This CDR3 contains 18 residues. Germline assignment: CDR1 GTSNPN and CDR2 SVGIG (reference sequence). The CDR3 is CAWSVPAGGTPSTDTQYF. CDR3 sequence (DNA): TGTGCCTGGAGTGTACCAGCGGGGGGGACTCCTAGCACAGATACGCAGTATTTT.

The CDR3: CASRVPGISYGYTF. The CDR3, as DNA: TGTGCCAGCAGGGTACCAGGGATATCCTATGGCTACACCTTC. The rearrangement uses TRBV6-1 and TRBJ1-2, with a possible D match to TRBD1 (5 bases). The V end lost 6 bases, the J end lost 4 bases, and 15 bases lay between the germline ends. The CDR3 is 14 amino acids. Germline CDR1 MNHNS, CDR2 SASEGT.

The chain combines TRBV28 with TRBJ2-2; 12 positions match TRBD2. V dropped 3 bases and J dropped 6; count of bases not matched to a gene: 8. The CDR3 length is 17 residues. Germline CDR1 is MDHEN and CDR2 is SYDVKM. Here the CDR3 DNA reads TGTGCCAGCAGTTTTTGGCGGCTAGCGGGGGGGCCCGGGGAGCTGTTTTTT. Translation gives CASSFWRLAGGPGELFF.

The chain employs TRBV7-9 and TRBJ2-3; 8 nucleotides align to TRBD1. This CDR3 is 15 amino acids long. The germline CDR1 and CDR2 sequences are SEHNR and FQNEAQ (reference sequence). V was pared by 5 bases and J by 1 base, with 5 bases of the junction left unmatched. CDR3 region: CASSASDRGTDTQYF. The DNA for the CDR3 is TGTGCCAGCAGCGCCTCGGACAGGGGCACAGATACGCAGTATTTT.

The V gene is TRBV4-1, the J gene TRBJ1-1; 10 bases line up with TRBD1. Trimming at V came to 0 bases and at J to 0 bases, leaving 4 bases not matched to a gene. The germline V gene has CDR1 MGHRA and CDR2 YSYEKL. The CDR3 is 17 residues long. Here the CDR3 reads CASSQDRGQGLNTEAFF. As DNA, the CDR3 is TGCGCCAGCAGCCAAGATAGGGGACAGGGGTTGAACACTGAAGCTTTCTTT.

The V call is TRBV7-6, the J call TRBJ1-4; the D gene is possibly TRBD1 (5 bases). Germline V gives CDR1 SGHVS, CDR2 FNYEAQ. This CDR3 comprises 16 residues. Trimming pared 0 bases from V and 4 bases from J, leaving 12 bases between. The CDR3 sequence is CASSLAGGFINEKLFF. The CDR3 bases are TGTGCCAGCAGCTTAGCGGGGGGGTTCATTAATGAAAAACTGTTTTTT. Using reference TRBV7-6 and TRBJ1-4 for the parts outside the CDR3, the full variable domain is GAGVSQSPRYKVTKRGQDVALRCDPISGHVSLYWYRQALGQGPEFLTYFNYEAQQDKSGLPNDRFSAERPEGSISTLTIQRTEQRDSAMYRCASSLAGGFINEKLFFGSGTQLSVL.

The genes are TRBV7-2 and TRBJ2-1; 8 nucleotides match TRBD1. Germline V gene sequence: CDR1 SGHTA, CDR2 FQGNSA. J lost 10 bases, V lost 3 bases, and 11 bases had no gene match. The CDR3 contains 15 residues. The CDR3 loop is CASSFSSGGPMEQFF. As DNA, the CDR3 is TGTGCCAGCAGCTTTAGTTCAGGGGGCCCAATGGAGCAGTTCTTC. Full variable domain (missing parts from reference TRBV7-2 and TRBJ2-1): GAGVSQSPSNKVTEKGKDVELRCDPISGHTALYWYRQSLGQGLEFLIYFQGNSAPDKSGLPSDRFSAERTGGSVSTLTIQRTQQEDSAVYLCASSFSSGGPMEQFFGPGTRLTVL.

This chain connects TRBV2 to TRBJ2-6; 8 bases map to TRBD1. This CDR3 contains 17 residues. V was clipped by 4 bases and J by 1 base; unmatched bases: 6. Germline V lookup: CDR1 SNHLY, CDR2 FYNNEI. The CDR3 loop is CASSAGTGGSGANVLTF. The CDR3 DNA is TGTGCCAGCAGTGCCGGGACAGGCGGTTCTGGGGCCAACGTCCTGACTTTC.

CDR3: CASKPGDRGEKLFF. CDR3 coding DNA: TGTGCCAGTAAGCCCGGAGACAGGGGTGAAAAACTGTTTTTT. This chain links TRBV28 with TRBJ1-4; 8 bases line up with TRBD1. V shed 9 bases and J 7 bases; nucleotides not matched to a gene: 10. The germline V gene encodes CDR1 MDHEN and CDR2 SYDVKM. This CDR3 contains 14 residues.

This clone was detected once. This chain uses TRBV7-9 with TRBJ2-5, with 7 bases aligning to TRBD2. There are 16 residues in the CDR3. Trimming cost V 5 bases and J 4 bases; bases outside gene matches: 13. Germline V CDR1 and CDR2: SEHNR, FQNEAQ (reference sequence). The chain's CDR3 is CASSLQGGEAAETQYF. CDR3 nucleotides: TGTGCCAGCAGCCTCCAGGGAGGGGAGGCTGCAGAGACCCAGTACTTC.

This chain joins TRBV4-1 and TRBJ2-5, with D maybe TRBD2 (5 bases). This CDR3 region has 16 residues. The V end lost 0 bases, the J end lost 2 bases, and 13 bases lay between the germline ends. Germline CDR1 MGHRA, CDR2 YSYEKL. CDR3 in DNA: TGCGCCAGCAGCCAAGATGGTAGCGCAGCTCAAGAGACCCAGTACTTC. Protein: CASSQDGSAAQETQYF.

V and J are TRBV9 and TRBJ2-7; D perhaps matches TRBD1 (6 bases). The V end was cut by 10 bases, the J end by 6 bases, with 29 bases between. In germline, CDR1 is SGDLS, CDR2 YYNGEE. The CDR3 spans 16 residues. The CDR3 sequence is CASYRERRYSGGEQYF. CDR3 coding DNA: TGTGCCTCGTACAGGGAGAGGCGTTATTCCGGCGGCGAGCAGTACTTC.

The chain is built from TRBV6-1 and TRBJ2-3; maybe TRBD2 (6 bases). V dropped 7 bases and J dropped 0 bases, with 11 bases sitting between them. The CDR3 loop spans 14 amino acids. Germline CDR1 MNHNS, CDR2 SASEGT. CDR3 loop: CASKAGRSTDTQYF. The DNA for the CDR3 is TGTGCCAGCAAGGCGGGGAGAAGCACAGATACGCAGTATTTT.

CDR3 sequence reads: CASSLDLGAGNQPQHF. The CDR3 region has the DNA TGTGCCAGCAGCTTAGATCTGGGGGCTGGCAATCAGCCCCAGCATTTT. The chain has TRBV7-9 and TRBJ1-5, with D perhaps matching TRBD1 (6 bases). V lost 1 base and J 2 bases, leaving 12 bases between the germline ends. CDR1 is SEHNR, CDR2 FQNEAQ, per germline (reference sequence). The CDR3 is 16 amino acids.

The chain carries TRBV20-1 and TRBJ2-7, with TRBD2 as a possible D gene (6 bases). CDR3 length equals 11 residues. Germline V gene lookup returns CDR1 DFQATT and CDR2 SNEGSKA (reference sequence). V dropped 6 bases and J dropped 3 bases, with 9 bases sitting between them. This chain's CDR3 is CSALRDYEQYF. CDR3 nucleotides: TGCAGTGCCCTGCGGGACTACGAGCAGTACTTC.

The chain carries TRBV7-9 and TRBJ2-1; D unresolved. The CDR3 contains 16 residues. Germline CDR1 is SEHNR and CDR2 is FQNEAQ (reference sequence). Trimming shortened V by 1 base and J by 0 bases, and 10 bases separated the two germline ends. CDR3 amino acids: CASSLGTADSYNEQFF. In DNA, the CDR3 is TGTGCCAGCAGCTTAGGAACAGCCGACTCCTACAATGAGCAGTTCTTC.

The chain uses TRBV5-4 and TRBJ2-7; 7 positions match TRBD2. Germline CDR1 is SGHNT and CDR2 is YYREEE (reference sequence). V was clipped by 1 base and J by 3 bases; unmatched bases: 4. This CDR3 contains 14 residues. CDR3 in amino acids: CASSLSGVDYEQYF. In nucleotides, the CDR3 is TGTGCCAGCAGCTTGAGCGGGGTTGACTACGAGCAGTACTTC.

This chain links TRBV25-1 with TRBJ2-1, with 13 bases fitting TRBD2. J gave up 4 bases and V 6 bases, and 0 bases lay outside the gene matches. The germline V gene has CDR1 MGHDK and CDR2 SYGVNS. The CDR3 length is 14 residues. In DNA, the CDR3 is TGTGCCAGCAGGACTAGCGGGGGGTACAATGAGCAGTTCTTC. Encoded protein: CASRTSGGYNEQFF.

The chain has TRBV5-4 and TRBJ2-1; perhaps TRBD2 as D (6 bases). CDR1 is SGHNT and CDR2 is YYREEE in the germline V gene (reference sequence). There are 12 residues in the CDR3. V lost 4 bases, J lost 9 bases, and 11 bases lay in between. The CDR3 nucleotides are TGTGCCAGCAGCCCTCAGGGAGGTGAGCAGTTCTTC. This sequence encodes CASSPQGGEQFF.

The chain is built from TRBV9 and TRBJ2-1; 7 positions match TRBD2. The CDR3 length is 15 residues. Germline lookup yields CDR1 SGDLS and CDR2 YYNGEE. Trimming removed 0 bases from V and 3 bases from J; junction bases left unmatched: 3. The CDR3 spells CASSVGGGYYNEQFF. In DNA, the CDR3 is TGTGCCAGCAGCGTAGGCGGGGGTTACTACAATGAGCAGTTCTTC.

The CDR3 DNA sequence: TGTGCCAGCAGCTCCGTGGGCAAAACAGGGGCCGATCAGCCCCAGCATTTT. As protein: CASSSVGKTGADQPQHF. The V call is TRBV5-6, the J call TRBJ1-5, with 7 bases matching TRBD1. The CDR3 totals 17 residues. Germline V gene data show CDR1 as SGHDT and CDR2 as YYEEEE. Unmatched junction bases numbered 14, after V lost 3 bases and J lost 5 bases.

This sequence joins TRBV19 and TRBJ2-7; tentative D call: TRBD1 (5 bases). Germline V gives CDR1 LNHDA, CDR2 SQIVND (reference sequence). Deletions cut 3 bases from V and 3 bases from J, with 9 bases between. The CDR3 loop spans 13 amino acids. CDR3: CASSIRGGYEQYF. As DNA, the CDR3 is TGTGCCAGTAGTATTAGGGGCGGCTACGAGCAGTACTTC.

This chain uses TRBV15 with TRBJ1-2; perhaps TRBD1 as D (5 bases). Germline V gene sequence: CDR1 LNHNV, CDR2 YYDKDF (reference sequence). The germline V and J ends were trimmed by 0 bases and 0 bases, with 8 bases remaining between them. This CDR3 has 15 amino acids. CDR3 in amino acids: CATSRDDSSNYGYTF. The DNA for the CDR3 is TGTGCCACCAGCAGAGACGACAGCTCTAACTATGGCTACACCTTC.

On this clone itself: A junction boundary mismatches the germline segment, possibly from a read error. V is TRBV2 and J is TRBJ2-3; the match to TRBD2 covers 9 bases. Germline CDR1 and CDR2: SNHLY and FYNNEI. CDR3 length: 14 amino acids. CDR3 sequence reads: CASSEAGGTDTQYF. CDR3 DNA sequence: TGTGCCAGCAGCGAAGCGGGGGGAACAGATACGCAGTATTTT.